The clone carrying this T cell receptor beta chain has more than one count but fewer than ten. The germline gene is not matched at one end of the junction; a read error may be the cause. Sample-barcoded 5' priming and a J-beta primer mix drove a second PCR of about 6 to 11 cycles. Each CDR3 protein is one row after TCRdb ran MiXCR on the 5' RACE reads. The sample has 720,000 or so distinct CDR3 sequences; around 41% are singletons. This sample was included in a study of blood T cells in healthy people across ages. This CDR3 contains 14 residues. This receptor was identified in an elderly man in good health. Sequencing used blood. V is TRBV12-3 or TRBV12-4 and J is TRBJ2-1; TRBD2 aligns across 12 bases. The chain's CDR3 is CASSLAGGMSEQFF. The CDR3 nucleotides read TGTGCCAGCAGTCTAGCGGGGGGGATGAGTGAGCAGTTCTTC.